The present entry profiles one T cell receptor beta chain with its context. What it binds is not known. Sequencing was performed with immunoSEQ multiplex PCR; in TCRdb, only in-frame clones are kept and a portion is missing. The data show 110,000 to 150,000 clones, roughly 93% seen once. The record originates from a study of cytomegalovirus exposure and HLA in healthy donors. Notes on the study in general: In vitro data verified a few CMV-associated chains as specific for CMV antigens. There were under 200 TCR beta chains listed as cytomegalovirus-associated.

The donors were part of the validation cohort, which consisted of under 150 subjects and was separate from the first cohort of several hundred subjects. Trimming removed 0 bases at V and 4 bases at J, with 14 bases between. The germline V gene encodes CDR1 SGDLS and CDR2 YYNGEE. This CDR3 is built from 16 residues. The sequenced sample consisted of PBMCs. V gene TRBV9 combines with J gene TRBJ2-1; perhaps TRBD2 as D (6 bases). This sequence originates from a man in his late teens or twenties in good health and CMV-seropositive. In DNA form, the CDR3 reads TGTGCCAGCAGCGTAGAAACGGGGGACGAATACAATGAGCAGTTCTTC. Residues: CASSVETGDEYNEQFF. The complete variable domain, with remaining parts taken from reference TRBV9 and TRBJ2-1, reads DSGVTQTPKHLITATGQRVTLRCSPRSGDLSVYWYQQSLDQGLQFLIQYYNGEERAKGNILERFSAQQFPDLHSELNLSSLELGDSALYFCASSVETGDEYNEQFFGPGTRLTVL.